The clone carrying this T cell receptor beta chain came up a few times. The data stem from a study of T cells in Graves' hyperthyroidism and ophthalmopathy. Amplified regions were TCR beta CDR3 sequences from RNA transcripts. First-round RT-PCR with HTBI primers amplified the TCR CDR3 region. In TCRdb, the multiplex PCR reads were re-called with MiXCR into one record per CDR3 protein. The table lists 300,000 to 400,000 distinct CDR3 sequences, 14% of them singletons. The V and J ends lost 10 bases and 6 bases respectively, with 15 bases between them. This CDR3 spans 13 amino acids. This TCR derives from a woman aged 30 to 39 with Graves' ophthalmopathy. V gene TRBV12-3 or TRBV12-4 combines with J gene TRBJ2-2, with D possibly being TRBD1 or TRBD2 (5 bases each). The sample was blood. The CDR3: CATQAEGSGELFF. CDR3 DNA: TGTGCCACCCAGGCAGAGGGGTCCGGGGAGCTGTTTTTT.